Listed below are T cell receptor beta chains from one sample, sequenced in a study of blood T cell repertoires in COVID-19. Here immunoSEQ multiplex PCR was the method, and the copy in TCRdb shows in-frame clones only, minus some. Counted here are about 46,000 clones, approximately 83% occurring once; the ten biggest clones make up under 40%. The sequencing input was peripheral blood. The receptor source for this set is a woman at least 80 years old with COVID-19, enrolled during active disease. Both conserved end residues are part of each CDR3. D genes are given only for firm matches. Clone size, where shown, is once, few, many, or a class for clones that have expanded.

j_call,v_call,d_call,clone_size,cdr3_aa,cdr3_nt
TRBJ1-5,TRBV6-2/TRBV6-3,TRBD1,.,CASSDRANQPQHF,TGTGCCAGCAGCGACAGGGCCAATCAGCCCCAGCATTTT
TRBJ2-1,TRBV7-6,.,.,CALGWGHYNEQFF,TGTGCCCTCGGATGGGGGCACTACAATGAGCAGTTCTTC
TRBJ1-6,TRBV3-1/TRBV3-2,.,.,CASSQGETLGGSPLHF,TGTGCCAGCAGCCAAGGGGAAACCCTTGGAGGTTCACCCCTCCACTTT
TRBJ2-3,TRBV5-1,TRBD2,.,CASREGAGGLTDTQYF,TGCGCCAGCCGGGAGGGAGCGGGGGGCCTCACAGATACGCAGTATTTT
TRBJ1-2,TRBV19,.,.,CATGQGVYTF,TGTGCGACCGGGCAGGGTGTCTACACCTTC
TRBJ2-2,TRBV9,TRBD1,.,CASSDGTGISTGELFF,TGTGCCAGCAGCGACGGGACAGGGATTAGCACCGGGGAGCTGTTTTTT
TRBJ2-5,TRBV24-1,.,.,CATSPGGGETQYF,TGTGCCACCAGTCCAGGGGGAGGAGAGACCCAGTACTTC
TRBJ2-2,TRBV6-1,.,few,CASSEALEGAGELFF,TGTGCCAGCAGTGAAGCGCTCGAGGGGGCCGGGGAGCTGTTTTTT
TRBJ2-1,TRBV28,.,few,CASSLFRRSPGVEQFF,TGTGCCAGCAGTTTATTCCGCCGGTCCCCGGGGGTCGAGCAGTTCTTC
TRBJ2-5,TRBV2,.,.,CASSEVPSLQTQYF,TGTGCCAGCAGTGAAGTTCCTAGTTTACAGACCCAGTACTTC
TRBJ2-2,TRBV29-1,TRBD2,.,CSVGGAGGFTGELFF,TGCAGCGTTGGAGGCGCGGGAGGCTTCACCGGGGAGCTGTTTTTT
TRBJ1-6,TRBV7-8,.,once,CASRSWGGEYNSPLHF,TGTGCCAGCAGGTCCTGGGGGGGGGAATATAATTCACCCCTCCACTTT
TRBJ2-1,TRBV18,TRBD2,.,CASSPSTSGDYNEQFF,TGTGCCAGCTCACCATCGACTAGCGGGGACTACAATGAGCAGTTCTTC
TRBJ1-1,TRBV28,TRBD1,.,CASFSSDRDTEAFF,TGTGCCAGCTTCTCCTCGGACAGGGACACTGAAGCTTTCTTT
TRBJ2-1,TRBV9,.,.,CASSVAQGTNEQFF,TGTGCCAGCAGCGTCGCTCAGGGAACCAATGAGCAGTTCTTC
TRBJ2-7,TRBV25-1,TRBD2,.,CASSETSGRIYEQYF,TGTGCCAGCAGTGAAACTAGCGGGAGGATCTACGAGCAGTACTTC
TRBJ1-5,TRBV18,TRBD1,.,CASSPTGDDQPQHF,TGTGCCAGCTCACCCACAGGGGATGATCAGCCCCAGCATTTT
TRBJ1-4,TRBV15,.,.,CATSRDGGLNEKLFF,TGTGCCACCAGCAGAGATGGGGGCCTTAATGAAAAACTGTTTTTT
TRBJ1-1,TRBV7-6,TRBD1,once,CASSALTGIGTEAFF,TGTGCCAGCAGCGCGCTGACAGGGATAGGGACTGAAGCTTTCTTT
TRBJ1-4,TRBV24-1,TRBD1,.,CATSDHGTGGLEKLFF,TGTGCCACCAGTGACCATGGGACAGGGGGATTGGAAAAACTGTTTTTT
TRBJ1-4,TRBV2,.,.,CASSPWDLGTRTEKLFF,TGTGCCAGCAGCCCTTGGGACCTCGGGACTCGTACTGAAAAACTGTTTTTT
TRBJ2-5,TRBV9,.,.,CASSSSVGETQYF,TGTGCCAGCAGCAGTAGCGTCGGGGAGACCCAGTACTTC
TRBJ1-4,TRBV7-2,.,.,CASSLRAQLNEKLFF,TGTGCCAGCAGCCTCAGGGCCCAACTTAATGAAAAACTGTTTTTT
TRBJ1-4,TRBV10-3,TRBD1,.,CAISESGGQYSEKLFF,TGTGCCATCAGTGAGTCGGGGGGACAGTACTCCGAAAAACTGTTTTTT
TRBJ2-5,TRBV7-2,TRBD1,.,CASNPTGAETQYF,TGTGCCAGCAACCCAACAGGGGCAGAGACCCAGTACTTC
TRBJ1-5,TRBV3-1/TRBV3-2,.,.,CASSQSTGGDQPQHF,TGTGCCAGCAGCCAATCCACAGGAGGGGATCAGCCCCAGCATTTT
TRBJ2-5,TRBV5-1,.,.,CASSLYSIQETQYF,TGCGCCAGCAGCTTGTATTCTATTCAAGAGACCCAGTACTTC
TRBJ1-5,TRBV16,.,.,CASSLNKGSGQPQHF,TGTGCCAGCAGCCTCAATAAGGGTAGCGGTCAGCCCCAGCATTTT
TRBJ1-2,TRBV5-1,TRBD1,.,CASNPGTGYYGYTF,TGCGCCAGCAACCCCGGGACAGGGTACTATGGCTACACCTTC
TRBJ1-1,TRBV4-2,.,once,CASSQDPFRDTEAFF,TGTGCCAGCAGCCAAGACCCCTTCCGAGACACTGAAGCTTTCTTT
TRBJ1-5,TRBV18,.,.,CASSTTRWTENQPQHF,TGTGCCAGCTCAACTACCCGGTGGACTGAGAATCAGCCCCAGCATTTT
TRBJ1-1,TRBV28,.,.,CASRVSGEAFF,TGTGCCAGCAGAGTTAGCGGTGAAGCTTTCTTT
TRBJ1-1,TRBV4-3,.,.,CASSQGSGNTEAFF,TGCGCCAGCAGCCAAGGATCGGGAAACACTGAAGCTTTCTTT
TRBJ2-3,TRBV24-1,.,.,CATSDRGIHSTDTQYF,TGTGCCACCAGTGATCGAGGGATACATAGCACAGATACGCAGTATTTT
TRBJ1-1,TRBV5-1,TRBD1,.,CASSLDPGRGRTEAFF,TGCGCCAGCAGCTTGGACCCCGGCAGGGGGAGAACTGAAGCTTTCTTT
TRBJ2-7,TRBV11-2,TRBD2,.,CASRAYGGGTYEQYF,TGTGCCAGCAGAGCCTATGGGGGGGGGACCTACGAGCAGTACTTC
TRBJ1-2,TRBV27,.,.,CASTQRGLANYGYTF,TGTGCCAGCACCCAAAGGGGATTAGCTAACTATGGCTACACCTTC